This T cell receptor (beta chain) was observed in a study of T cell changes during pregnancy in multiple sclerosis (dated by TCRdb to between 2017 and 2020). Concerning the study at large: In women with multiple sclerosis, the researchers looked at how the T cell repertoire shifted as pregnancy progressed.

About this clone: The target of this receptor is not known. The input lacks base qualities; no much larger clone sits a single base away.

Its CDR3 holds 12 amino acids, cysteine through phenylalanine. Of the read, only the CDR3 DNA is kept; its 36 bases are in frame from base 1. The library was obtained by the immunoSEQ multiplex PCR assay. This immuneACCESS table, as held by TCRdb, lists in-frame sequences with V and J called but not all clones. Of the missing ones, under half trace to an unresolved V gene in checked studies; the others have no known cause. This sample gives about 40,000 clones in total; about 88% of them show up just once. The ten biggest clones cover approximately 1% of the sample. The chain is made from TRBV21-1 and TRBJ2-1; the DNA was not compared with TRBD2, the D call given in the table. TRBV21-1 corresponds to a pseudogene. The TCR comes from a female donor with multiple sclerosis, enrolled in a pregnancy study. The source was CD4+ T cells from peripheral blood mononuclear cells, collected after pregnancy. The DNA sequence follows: TGTGCCACCCCGGGACTCCACAATGAGCAGTTCTTC. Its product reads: CATPGLHNEQFF.